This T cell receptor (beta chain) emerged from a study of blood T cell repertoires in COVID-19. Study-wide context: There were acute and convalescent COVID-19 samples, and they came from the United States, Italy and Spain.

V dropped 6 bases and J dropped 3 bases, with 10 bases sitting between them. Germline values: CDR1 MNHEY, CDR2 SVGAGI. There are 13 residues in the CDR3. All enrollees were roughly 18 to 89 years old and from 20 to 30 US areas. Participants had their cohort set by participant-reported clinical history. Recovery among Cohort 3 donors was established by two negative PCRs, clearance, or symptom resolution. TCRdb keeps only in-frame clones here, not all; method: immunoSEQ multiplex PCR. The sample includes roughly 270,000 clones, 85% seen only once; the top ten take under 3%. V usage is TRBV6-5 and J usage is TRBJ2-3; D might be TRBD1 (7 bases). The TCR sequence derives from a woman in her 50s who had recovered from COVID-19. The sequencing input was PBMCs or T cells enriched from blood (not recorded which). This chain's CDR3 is CASRQGRTDTQYF. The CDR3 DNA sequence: TGTGCCAGCAGACAGGGGAGGACAGATACGCAGTATTTT.